This T cell receptor (beta chain) appears in the sequencing data of a study of identifying expanded T cells in peripheral blood. Whole-study results and caveats: Clone count variance between roughly 2-week samples rose with total template count.

The repertoire was sequenced with immunoSEQ multiplex PCR; TCRdb's copy has only in-frame clones and lacks some. The sample carries around 94,000 clones, 88% recorded once. Germline loops: CDR1 SGHTA, CDR2 FQGNSA. This CDR3 comprises 16 residues. V shed 0 bases and J shed 0 bases, with 11 bases lying between them. Healthy donors had no documented immune events, such as infections, while sampled. Of note for this clone: As yet, its antigen is unknown.

The J gene is TRBJ1-2, the V gene TRBV7-2; unclear D gene. The receptor comes from a person between 18 and 69 years old in good health. The sequenced sample was blood. The CDR3 region has the DNA TGTGCCAGCAGCTTAGCGAGTGGGGAGCCTAACTATGGCTACACCTTC. Translation gives CASSLASGEPNYGYTF.